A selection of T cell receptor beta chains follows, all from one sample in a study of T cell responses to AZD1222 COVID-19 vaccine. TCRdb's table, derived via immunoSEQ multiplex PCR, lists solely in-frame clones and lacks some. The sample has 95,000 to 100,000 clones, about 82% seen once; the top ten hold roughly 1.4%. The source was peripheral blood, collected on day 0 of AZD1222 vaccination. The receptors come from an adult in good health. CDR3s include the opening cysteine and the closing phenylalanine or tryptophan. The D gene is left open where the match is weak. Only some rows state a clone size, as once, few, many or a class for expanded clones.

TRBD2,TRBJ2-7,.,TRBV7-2,TGTGCCAGCAGCTTAAAATCTAGCGGGTACGAGCAGTACTTC,CASSLKSSGYEQYF
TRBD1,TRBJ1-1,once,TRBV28,TGTGCCGGAACCGACCTTGCGGCAGGGGGCGGGAGCACTGAAGCTTTCTTT,CAGTDLAAGGGSTEAFF
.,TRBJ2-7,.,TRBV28,TGTGCCAGCAGCGACGGTGGGAGTTCCTACGAGCAGTACTTC,CASSDGGSSYEQYF
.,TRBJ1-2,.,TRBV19,TGTGCCAGTTCAGTCCGGGGGGAAGGGGAAGGCTACACCTTC,CASSVRGEGEGYTF
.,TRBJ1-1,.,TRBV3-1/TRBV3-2,TGTGCCAGCAGCCCGGTGGCGGGGAACACTGAAGCTTTCTTT,CASSPVAGNTEAFF
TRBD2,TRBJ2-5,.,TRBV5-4,TGTGCCAGCAGCCAGGGAGGGGAAGAGACCCAGTACTTC,CASSQGGEETQYF
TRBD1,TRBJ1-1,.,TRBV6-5,TGTGCCAGCGCCCTGGACAGGGGCCCTGAAGCTTTCTTT,CASALDRGPEAFF
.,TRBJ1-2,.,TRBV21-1,TGTGCCAGCAGCAAAGCCCCCACCCCTTATTATGGCTACACCTTC,CASSKAPTPYYGYTF
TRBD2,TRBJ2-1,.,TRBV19,TGTGCCAGTAAACTAGCGGGGCGTGACAATGAGCAGTTCTTC,CASKLAGRDNEQFF
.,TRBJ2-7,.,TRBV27,TGTGCCAGCAGTACCCTCTACAGGAGCTCCTACGAGCAGTACTTC,CASSTLYRSSYEQYF
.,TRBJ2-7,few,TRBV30,TGTGCCTGGAGTCGGTTGGTACGAGGGAGCGAGCAGTACTTC,CAWSRLVRGSEQYF
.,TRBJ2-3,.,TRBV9,TGTGCCAGCAGCCCAGGGGGGTGGGCTAGCCGGGAGCCCCCAGATACGCAGTATTTT,CASSPGGWASREPPDTQYF
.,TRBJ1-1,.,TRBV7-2,TGTGCCAGCAGCTCACTAACAGGTTTGAACACTGAAGCTTTCTTT,CASSSLTGLNTEAFF
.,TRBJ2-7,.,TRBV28,TGTGCCAGCAGCTCACCCCGGACGAGGAGCTCCTACGAGCAGTACTTC,CASSSPRTRSSYEQYF
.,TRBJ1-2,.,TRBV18,TGTGCCAGCTCACCGGAACAGGTCTATGGCTACACCTTC,CASSPEQVYGYTF
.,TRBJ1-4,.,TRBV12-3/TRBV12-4,TGTGCCAGCAGTTTGGACTCTAATGAAAAACTGTTTTTT,CASSLDSNEKLFF
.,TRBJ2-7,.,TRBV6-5,TGTGCCAGCTCCTCCCCCCAAGGAAACTCCTACGAGCAGTACTTC,CASSSPQGNSYEQYF
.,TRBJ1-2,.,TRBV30,TGTGCCTGGAGTGCCTCGGTGAGGGGTGGAGGCTACACCTTC,CAWSASVRGGGYTF
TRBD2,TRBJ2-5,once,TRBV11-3,TGTGCCAGCAGCCGTGGGGGGGGTGAGACCCAGTACTTC,CASSRGGGETQYF
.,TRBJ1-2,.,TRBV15,TGTGCCACCAGCAGAGATTCCGCGAGTGCCGCCCCAGGAGTGTACACCTTC,CATSRDSASAAPGVYTF
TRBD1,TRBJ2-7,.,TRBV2,TGTGCCAGCAGCCCCGGGACAGCCACCTACGAGCAGTACTTC,CASSPGTATYEQYF
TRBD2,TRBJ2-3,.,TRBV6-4,TGTGCCAGCAGTCAATTGGCGGGAGTAGGAGATACGCAGTATTTT,CASSQLAGVGDTQYF
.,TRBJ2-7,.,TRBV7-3,TGTGCCAGCAGCCCTCGGGACCCCTCCTACGAGCAGTACTTC,CASSPRDPSYEQYF
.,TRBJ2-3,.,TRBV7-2,TGTGCCAGCAGCTTACCAGGCACAGATACGCAGTATTTT,CASSLPGTDTQYF
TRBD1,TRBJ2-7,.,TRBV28,TGTGCCGGCGGAAAGACAGGGACGACCTACGAGCAGTACTTC,CAGGKTGTTYEQYF
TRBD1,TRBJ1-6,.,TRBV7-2,TGTGCCAGCAGCCGGGGGTCGGGACAGACAAACTTTTCCTTT,CASSRGSGQTNFSF
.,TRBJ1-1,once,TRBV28,TGTGCCAGCAGTTTTCGTTCTAGGGTCACTGAAGCTTTCTTT,CASSFRSRVTEAFF
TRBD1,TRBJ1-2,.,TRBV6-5,TGTGCCAGCTATAGGACAGGGGGCGCGGGTGGCTACACCTTC,CASYRTGGAGGYTF
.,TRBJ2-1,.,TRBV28,TGTGCCAGCAGTTTAGGTCCCAGTGAGCAGTTCTTC,CASSLGPSEQFF
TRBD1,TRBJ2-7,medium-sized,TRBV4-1,TGCGCCAGCAGGGACCGACAGGGGGTCTACGAGCAGTACTTC,CASRDRQGVYEQYF
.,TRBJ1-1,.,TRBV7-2,TGTGCCAGCAGCTTAAGCCCCTACACTGAAGCTTTCTTT,CASSLSPYTEAFF
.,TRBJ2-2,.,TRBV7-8,TGTGCCAGCAGCCTCCTCCTAGACAGTAAAAACACCGGGGAGCTGTTTTTT,CASSLLLDSKNTGELFF
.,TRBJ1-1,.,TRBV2,TGTGCCAGCAGGGGGGACCGGACTGAAGCTTTCTTT,CASRGDRTEAFF
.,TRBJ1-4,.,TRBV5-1,TGCGCCAGCAGCCCCAGAGAGCAGGGAAAAAATGAAAAACTGTTTTTT,CASSPREQGKNEKLFF
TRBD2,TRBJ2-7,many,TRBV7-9,TGTGCCAGCAGCTTTGTGGTAGCGGGGGGCGAGCAGTACTTC,CASSFVVAGGEQYF
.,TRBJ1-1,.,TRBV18,TGTGCCAGCTCACCAGGGAACACTGAAGCTTTCTTT,CASSPGNTEAFF
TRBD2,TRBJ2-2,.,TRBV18,TGTGCCAGCTCACGCTCAACACTAGCGACGAACACCGGGGAGCTGTTTTTT,CASSRSTLATNTGELFF
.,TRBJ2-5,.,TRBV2,TGTGCCAGCAGTGAGGACAGACAAGAGACCCAGTACTTC,CASSEDRQETQYF
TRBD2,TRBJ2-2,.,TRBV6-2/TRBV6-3,TGTGCCAGCAGCAAATCCGGGACTAGCGGCAGGACCGGGGAGCTGTTTTTT,CASSKSGTSGRTGELFF
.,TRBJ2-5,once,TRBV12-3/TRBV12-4,TGTGCCAGCGGGGTAGGGGTGGGAGAGACCCAGTACTTC,CASGVGVGETQYF
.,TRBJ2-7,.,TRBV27,TGTGCCAGCAGTCCTGAGGGTGGGGAGCAGTACTTC,CASSPEGGEQYF
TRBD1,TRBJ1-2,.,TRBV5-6,TGTGCCAGCAGCTTGGAGACAGGGGGTATTCTTGGCTATGGCTACACCTTC,CASSLETGGILGYGYTF
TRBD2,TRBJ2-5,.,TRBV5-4,TGTGCCAGCAGCTCAAAAGCGACTAGCGGGAGTATGGAGACCCAGTACTTC,CASSSKATSGSMETQYF
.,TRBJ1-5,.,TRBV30,TGTGCCTGGAGTGATAAGGGACGGCGAGATCAGCCCCAGCATTTT,CAWSDKGRRDQPQHF
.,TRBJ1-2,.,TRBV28,TGTGCCAGCAGTTCGGGAGGGGGACTAAGGGACTATGGCTACACCTTC,CASSSGGGLRDYGYTF
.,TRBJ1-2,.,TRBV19,TGTGCCAGTAGTATCTCGGCCTGGGGAGGCTACACCTTC,CASSISAWGGYTF
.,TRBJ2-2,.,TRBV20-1,TGCAGTGCCAGTACTACTAACACCGGGGAGCTGTTTTTT,CSASTTNTGELFF
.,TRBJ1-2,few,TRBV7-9,TGTGCCAGCACCCCAGGAGGGAACCCTAACTATGGCTACACCTTC,CASTPGGNPNYGYTF
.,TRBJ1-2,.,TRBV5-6,TGTGCCAGCAGCTTGGACTCCAGCAACTATGGCTACACCTTC,CASSLDSSNYGYTF